The 8 T cell receptor beta chains reported below all come from one sample, sequenced in a study of T cell repertoires in cytomegalovirus infection. MiXCR was run by TCRdb on the reads, yielding one entry per CDR3 protein. The table includes a few hundred thousand distinct CDR3 sequences, over 35% detected once. No cognate antigen is known for these TCRs. Sample: cultured PBMCs, taken from culture after CMV antigen stimulation. The receptors shown here come from a human donor in good health (CMV status not recorded). Some clones in this sample may be carry-over from other donors' samples.

The rearrangement uses TRBV27 and TRBJ1-2, with D perhaps matching TRBD1 (5 bases). V was shortened by 3 bases and J by 1 base, with 21 bases between the two germline ends. This CDR3 is built from 18 residues. The germline V gene encodes CDR1 MNHEY and CDR2 SMNVEV (reference sequence). The CDR3 region has the DNA TGTGCCAGCAGTTTTATTCGGCAGGGAATTCCCTTTAACTATGGCTACACCTTC. It codes for CASSFIRQGIPFNYGYTF.

This clonotype appeared many times. The genes are TRBV7-2 and TRBJ2-5; D might be TRBD2 (6 bases). V shed 4 bases and J shed 5 bases, with 14 bases lying between them. Looked up from germline, CDR1 is SGHTA and CDR2 is FQGNSA. The CDR3 length is 14 residues. CDR3 sequence (DNA): TGTGCCAGCAGCTCCTCCTGGGGGGTTGAGACCCAGTACTTC. It yields the protein CASSSSWGVETQYF.

The rearrangement uses TRBV12-3 or TRBV12-4 and TRBJ2-1; no definite D call. This CDR3 has 13 amino acids. V gave up 7 bases and J gave up 1 base, with 8 bases separating them. The CDR3 nucleotides are TGTGCCAGCACCTCCGGGTCCTACAATGAGCAGTTCTTC. It yields the protein CASTSGSYNEQFF.

This clonotype was seen only a few times. The V call is TRBV15, the J call TRBJ2-3; weak D call: TRBD2 (5 bases). Between the trimmed V and J ends, which lost 1 base and 4 bases, there was a span of 12 bases. The V gene's germline CDR1 is LNHNV and CDR2 YYDKDF (reference sequence). The CDR3 contains 15 residues. The CDR3 sequence is CATSRGWAGADTQYF. CDR3 DNA: TGTGCCACCAGCAGAGGGTGGGCCGGGGCAGATACGCAGTATTTT. Full variable domain (rest looked up from reference TRBV15 and TRBJ2-3): DAMVIQNPRYQVTQFGKPVTLSCSQTLNHNVMYWYQQKSSQAPKLLFHYYDKDFNNEADTPDNFQSRRPNTSFCFLDIRSPGLGDTAMYLCATSRGWAGADTQYFGPGTRLTVL.

V is TRBV7-2 and J is TRBJ2-1; 7 nucleotides line up with TRBD2. This CDR3 has 15 amino acids. V dropped 4 bases and J dropped 4; count of bases not matched to a gene: 7. Germline lookup yields CDR1 SGHTA and CDR2 FQGNSA. CDR3 nucleotide sequence: TGTGCCAGCAGCTACCGGGACTACGGGTACAATGAGCAGTTCTTC. Translated, it gives CASSYRDYGYNEQFF.

The V call is TRBV27, the J call TRBJ2-1, with 7 bases that match TRBD1. J gave up 9 bases and V 2 bases, and 7 bases lay outside the gene matches. Germline values: CDR1 MNHEY, CDR2 SMNVEV (reference sequence). The CDR3 spans 14 residues. CDR3 sequence reads: CASSLRQGASEQFF. DNA of the CDR3: TGTGCCAGCAGTTTAAGACAGGGAGCAAGTGAGCAGTTCTTC.

Here the CDR3 reads CASSQGRFYGYTF. CDR3 DNA sequence: TGCGCCAGCAGCCAAGGCAGGTTCTATGGCTACACCTTC. The gene calls are TRBV4-1 and TRBJ1-2, with unresolved D. The CDR3 is 13 amino acids. V shed 1 base and J shed 4 bases, with 7 bases lying between them. Germline V gives CDR1 MGHRA, CDR2 YSYEKL.

This clonotype turned up a few times. The rearrangement links TRBV7-2 to TRBJ2-7; possible D gene TRBD1, 5 bases. Germline CDR1 and CDR2: SGHTA and FQGNSA. CDR3 size: 12 residues. Trimming left V 10 bases short and J 2 bases short, with 12 bases between. The CDR3 is CATTTGPYEQYF. In DNA form, the CDR3 reads TGTGCCACCACAACAGGCCCCTACGAGCAGTACTTC.